Each of the 11 T cell receptor beta chains below was sequenced from the same sample in a study of shared clonotypes between healthy human individuals. Some clones are missing from TCRdb's copy, which holds only in-frame ones; the method was immunoSEQ multiplex PCR. The data contain about 1.4 million clones, over 95% of them singletons. Input material: naive CD4+ T cells sorted from blood. Subset defined: CD45RA+ positively selected. These receptors all come from a man between 25 and 39 years old in good health.

The chain uses TRBV18 and TRBJ2-3, with 8 bases lining up with TRBD2. J was trimmed by 0 bases and V by 1 base; bases with no gene match: 6. The CDR3 length is 17 residues. The V gene's germline CDR1 is KGHSH and CDR2 LQKENI. CDR3 DNA: TGTGCCAGCTCACCACTTGGCGGGAGGAGGAGCACAGATACGCAGTATTTT. It translates to CASSPLGGRRSTDTQYF.

V and J are TRBV6-5 and TRBJ2-7; 9 nucleotides agree with TRBD1. CDR1 is MNHEY and CDR2 is SVGAGI in the germline V gene. The CDR3 consists of 13 residues. Germline trimming cut 5 bases from V and 6 bases from J; bases unmatched to any gene: 5. The DNA for the CDR3 is TGTGCCAGCAGTAGGGACAGGGTCGCCGAGCAGTACTTC. This encodes CASSRDRVAEQYF.

V and J are TRBV27 and TRBJ2-7; 8 positions match TRBD2. Germline CDR1 and CDR2: MNHEY and SMNVEV (reference sequence). Trimming removed 5 bases from V and 4 bases from J; junction bases left unmatched: 10. The CDR3 totals 15 residues. CDR3 nucleotide sequence: TGTGCCAGCAGTCCAAAGCAACTAGCGGCGTACGAGCAGTACTTC. The encoded protein is CASSPKQLAAYEQYF.

This sequence joins TRBV21-1 and TRBJ1-4. TRBV21-1 is a documented pseudogene. The CDR3 is 16 amino acids. CDR3 in amino acids: CASSKGEDGTNEKLFF. For the CDR3, the DNA is TGTGCCAGCAGCAAAGGGGAGGATGGGACTAATGAAAAACTGTTTTTT.

The chain joins TRBV5-4 to TRBJ1-1; the D is unclear. Trimming removed 1 base from V and 1 base from J, with 11 bases in between. The CDR3 sequence is 15 residues long. Germline V lookup: CDR1 SGHNT, CDR2 YYREEE (reference sequence). CDR3 sequence reads: CASSLPVGENTEAFF. DNA of the CDR3: TGTGCCAGCAGCTTGCCGGTGGGAGAGAACACTGAAGCTTTCTTT.

The chain couples TRBV6-1 to TRBJ2-7; 9 bases line up with TRBD1. This CDR3 has 14 amino acids. V lost 4 bases to trimming and J lost 3 bases; unmatched junction nucleotides: 4. Germline CDR1 MNHNS, CDR2 SASEGT. The CDR3 DNA follows: TGTGCCAGCAGTGTGGGACAGGGTTTCTACGAGCAGTACTTC. It codes for CASSVGQGFYEQYF.

J is TRBJ2-1 and V is TRBV11-2, with 9 positions matching TRBD1. Germline loops: CDR1 SGHAT, CDR2 FQNNGV. V gave up 2 bases and J gave up 8 bases; unmatched junction bases: 4. The CDR3 covers 14 residues. CDR3 sequence reads: CASSLRDRVDEQFF. The CDR3 coding sequence is TGTGCCAGCAGCTTACGGGACAGGGTCGATGAGCAGTTCTTC.

The rearrangement joins TRBV25-1 to TRBJ1-1; D ambiguous. This CDR3 region has 12 residues. V was pared by 6 bases and J by 6 bases, with 11 bases between. Germline loops: CDR1 MGHDK, CDR2 SYGVNS. CDR3 in amino acids: CASSPKKPEAFF. DNA of the CDR3: TGTGCCAGCAGCCCTAAAAAGCCTGAAGCTTTCTTT.

CDR3 in DNA: TGTGCCAGCAGCTTAACCCCCGGGACTAGTAAAACCGGGGAGCTGTTTTTT. It codes for CASSLTPGTSKTGELFF. V gene TRBV11-2 combines with J gene TRBJ2-2; 8 bases fit TRBD2. Germline V gene data show CDR1 as SGHAT and CDR2 as FQNNGV. This CDR3 has 17 amino acids. The V segment lost 2 bases and the J segment 5 bases; nucleotides outside the gene matches: 10.

The chain joins TRBV15 to TRBJ1-2; a possible D gene is TRBD1 (6 bases). The germline CDR1 and CDR2 sequences are LNHNV and YYDKDF (reference sequence). The CDR3 covers 15 residues. Between the trimmed V and J ends, which lost 3 bases and 8 bases, there was a span of 19 bases. CDR3 protein: CATSSPGGQIGGYTF. CDR3 bases: TGTGCCACCAGCAGCCCCGGGGGGCAGATAGGGGGCTACACCTTC.

V gene TRBV9 combines with J gene TRBJ2-1, with a weak D call TRBD2 (5 bases). The CDR3 is 16 amino acids. The V gene lost 2 bases and the J gene lost 7 bases, with 19 bases spanning the gap. From germline, CDR1 is SGDLS and CDR2 YYNGEE. CDR3 nucleotide sequence: TGTGCCAGCAGCGTGGGAGTGTCCAGTACTTCGAATGAGCAGTTCTTC. It is translated as CASSVGVSSTSNEQFF.